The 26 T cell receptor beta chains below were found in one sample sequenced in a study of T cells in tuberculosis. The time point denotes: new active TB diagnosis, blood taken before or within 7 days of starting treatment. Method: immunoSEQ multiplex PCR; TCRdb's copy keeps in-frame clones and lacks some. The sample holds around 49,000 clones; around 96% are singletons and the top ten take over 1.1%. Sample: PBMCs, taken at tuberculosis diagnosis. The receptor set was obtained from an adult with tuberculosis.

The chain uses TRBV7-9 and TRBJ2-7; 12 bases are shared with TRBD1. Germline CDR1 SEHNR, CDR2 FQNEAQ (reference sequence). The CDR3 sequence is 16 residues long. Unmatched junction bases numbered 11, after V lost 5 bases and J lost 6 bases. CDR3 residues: CASSPPGQGAFSEQYF. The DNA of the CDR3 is TGTGCCAGCAGCCCCCCGGGACAGGGGGCTTTCAGCGAGCAGTACTTC. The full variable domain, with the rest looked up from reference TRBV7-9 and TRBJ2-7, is DTGVSQNPRHKITKRGQNVTFRCDPISEHNRLYWYRQTLGQGPEFLTYFQNEAQLEKSRLLSDRFSAERPKGSFSTLEIQRTEQGDSAMYLCASSPPGQGAFSEQYFGPGTRLTVT.

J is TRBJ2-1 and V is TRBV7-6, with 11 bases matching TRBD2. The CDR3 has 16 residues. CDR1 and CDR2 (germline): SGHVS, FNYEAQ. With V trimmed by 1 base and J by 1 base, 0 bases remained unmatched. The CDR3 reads CASSLGLAGSYNEQFF. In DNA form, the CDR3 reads TGTGCCAGCAGCTTAGGACTAGCGGGATCCTACAATGAGCAGTTCTTC.

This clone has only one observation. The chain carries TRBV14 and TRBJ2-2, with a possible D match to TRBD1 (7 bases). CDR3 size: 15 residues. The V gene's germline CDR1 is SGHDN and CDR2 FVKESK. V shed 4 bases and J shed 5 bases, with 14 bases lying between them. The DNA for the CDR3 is TGTGCCAGCAGCCTCAGGACAGGAGGGACCGGGGAGCTGTTTTTT. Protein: CASSLRTGGTGELFF.

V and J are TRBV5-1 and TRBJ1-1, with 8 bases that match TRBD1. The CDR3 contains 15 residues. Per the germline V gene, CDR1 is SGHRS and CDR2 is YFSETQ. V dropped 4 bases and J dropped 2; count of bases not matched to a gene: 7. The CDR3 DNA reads TGCGCCAGCAGCCGCGGACAGGGAACAAACACTGAAGCTTTCTTT. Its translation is CASSRGQGTNTEAFF.

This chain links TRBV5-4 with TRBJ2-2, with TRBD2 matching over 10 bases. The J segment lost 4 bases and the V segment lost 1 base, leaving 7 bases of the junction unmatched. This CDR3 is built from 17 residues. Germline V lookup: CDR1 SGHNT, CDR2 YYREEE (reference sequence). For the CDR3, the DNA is TGTGCCAGCAGCTTGCCGCTAGCGGGAGCGAGCACCGGGGAGCTGTTTTTT. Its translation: CASSLPLAGASTGELFF.

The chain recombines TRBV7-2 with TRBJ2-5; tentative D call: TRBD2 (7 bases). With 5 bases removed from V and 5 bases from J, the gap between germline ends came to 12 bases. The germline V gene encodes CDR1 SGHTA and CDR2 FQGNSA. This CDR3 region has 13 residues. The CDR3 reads CASSVRGGETQYF. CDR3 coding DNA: TGTGCCAGCAGCGTGAGGGGGGGGGAGACCCAGTACTTC.

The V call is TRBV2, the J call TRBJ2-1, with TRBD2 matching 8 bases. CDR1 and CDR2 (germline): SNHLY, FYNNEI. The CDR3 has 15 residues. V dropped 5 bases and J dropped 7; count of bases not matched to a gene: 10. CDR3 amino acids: CASSSGLAQENEQFF. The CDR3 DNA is TGTGCCAGCAGTTCAGGACTAGCTCAGGAGAATGAGCAGTTCTTC.

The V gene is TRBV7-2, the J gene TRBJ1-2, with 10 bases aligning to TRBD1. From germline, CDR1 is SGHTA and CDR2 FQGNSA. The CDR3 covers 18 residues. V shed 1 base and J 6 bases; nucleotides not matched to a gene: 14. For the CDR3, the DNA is TGTGCCAGCAGCTTAGGGATGACAGGGGGCGCTAGGACCAATGGCTACACCTTC. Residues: CASSLGMTGGARTNGYTF. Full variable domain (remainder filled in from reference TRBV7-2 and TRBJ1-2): GAGVSQSPSNKVTEKGKDVELRCDPISGHTALYWYRQSLGQGLEFLIYFQGNSAPDKSGLPSDRFSAERTGGSVSTLTIQRTQQEDSAVYLCASSLGMTGGARTNGYTFGSGTRLTVV.

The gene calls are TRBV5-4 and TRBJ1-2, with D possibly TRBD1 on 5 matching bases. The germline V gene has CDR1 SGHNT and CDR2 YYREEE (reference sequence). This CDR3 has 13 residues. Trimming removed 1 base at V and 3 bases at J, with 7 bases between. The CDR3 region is CASSLQGDYGYTF. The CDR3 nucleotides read TGTGCCAGCAGCTTGCAGGGTGACTATGGCTACACCTTC.

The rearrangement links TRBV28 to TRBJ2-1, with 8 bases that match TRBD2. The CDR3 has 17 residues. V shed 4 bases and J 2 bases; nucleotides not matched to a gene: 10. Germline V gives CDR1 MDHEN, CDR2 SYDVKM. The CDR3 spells CASSSFFSGTTYNEQFF. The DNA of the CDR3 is TGTGCCAGCAGTTCCTTCTTTAGCGGGACTACCTACAATGAGCAGTTCTTC. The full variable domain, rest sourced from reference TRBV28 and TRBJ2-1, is DVKVTQSSRYLVKRTGEKVFLECVQDMDHENMFWYRQDPGLGLRLIYFSYDVKMKEKGDIPEGYSVSREKKERFSLILESASTNQTSMYLCASSSFFSGTTYNEQFFGPGTRLTVL.

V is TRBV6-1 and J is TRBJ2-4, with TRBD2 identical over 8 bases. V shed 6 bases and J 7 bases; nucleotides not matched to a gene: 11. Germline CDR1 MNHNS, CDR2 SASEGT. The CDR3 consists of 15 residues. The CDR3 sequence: CASSTGLAGKNIQYF. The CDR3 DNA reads TGTGCCAGCAGCACCGGACTAGCTGGGAAGAACATTCAGTACTTC.

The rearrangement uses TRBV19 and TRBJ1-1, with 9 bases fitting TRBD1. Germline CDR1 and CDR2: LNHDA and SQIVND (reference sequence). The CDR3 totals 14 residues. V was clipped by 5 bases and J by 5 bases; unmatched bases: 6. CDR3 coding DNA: TGTGCCAGTAGTTTATACAGGGGGCAAACTGAAGCTTTCTTT. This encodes CASSLYRGQTEAFF.

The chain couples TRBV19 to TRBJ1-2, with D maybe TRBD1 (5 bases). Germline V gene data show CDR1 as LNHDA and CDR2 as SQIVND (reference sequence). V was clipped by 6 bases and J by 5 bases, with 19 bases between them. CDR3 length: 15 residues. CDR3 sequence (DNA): TGTGCCAGTAGCGGTACTTCGTCGGGGGATTATGGCTACACCTTC. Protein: CASSGTSSGDYGYTF.

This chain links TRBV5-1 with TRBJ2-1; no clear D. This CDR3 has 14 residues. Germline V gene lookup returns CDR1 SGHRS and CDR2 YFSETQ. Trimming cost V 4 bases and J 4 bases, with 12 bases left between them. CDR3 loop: CASSLNTQYNEQFF. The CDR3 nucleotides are TGCGCCAGCAGCCTGAACACCCAATACAATGAGCAGTTCTTC.

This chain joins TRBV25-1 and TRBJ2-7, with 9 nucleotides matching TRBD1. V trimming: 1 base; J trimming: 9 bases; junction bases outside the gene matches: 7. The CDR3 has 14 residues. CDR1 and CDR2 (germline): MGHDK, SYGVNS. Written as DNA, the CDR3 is TGTGCCAGCAGTGAATCGGGGACAGGGAGAGTGCAGTACTTC. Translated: CASSESGTGRVQYF.

CDR3 sequence: CASSLVTDANYGYTF. CDR3 coding DNA: TGTGCCAGCAGCTTAGTGACAGATGCTAACTATGGCTACACCTTC. V gene TRBV7-2 combines with J gene TRBJ1-2; possibly TRBD1 for D (5 bases). CDR1 is SGHTA and CDR2 is FQGNSA in the germline V gene. Between the trimmed V and J ends, which lost 1 base and 0 bases, there was a span of 9 bases. The CDR3 totals 15 residues. The full variable domain, completed using reference TRBV7-2 and TRBJ1-2, is GAGVSQSPSNKVTEKGKDVELRCDPISGHTALYWYRQSLGQGLEFLIYFQGNSAPDKSGLPSDRFSAERTGGSVSTLTIQRTQQEDSAVYLCASSLVTDANYGYTFGSGTRLTVV.

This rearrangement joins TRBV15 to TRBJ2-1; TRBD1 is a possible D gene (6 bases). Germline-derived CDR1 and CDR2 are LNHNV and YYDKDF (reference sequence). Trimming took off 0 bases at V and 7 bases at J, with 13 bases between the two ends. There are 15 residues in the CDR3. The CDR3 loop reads CATSRDKGHQNEQFF. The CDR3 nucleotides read TGTGCCACCAGCAGAGATAAGGGACACCAGAATGAGCAGTTCTTC.

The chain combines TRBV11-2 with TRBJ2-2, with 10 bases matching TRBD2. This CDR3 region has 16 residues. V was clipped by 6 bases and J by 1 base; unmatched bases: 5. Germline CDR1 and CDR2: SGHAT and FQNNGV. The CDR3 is CASRRTSGKNTGELFF. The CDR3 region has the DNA TGTGCCAGCAGGCGAACTAGCGGGAAGAACACCGGGGAGCTGTTTTTT.

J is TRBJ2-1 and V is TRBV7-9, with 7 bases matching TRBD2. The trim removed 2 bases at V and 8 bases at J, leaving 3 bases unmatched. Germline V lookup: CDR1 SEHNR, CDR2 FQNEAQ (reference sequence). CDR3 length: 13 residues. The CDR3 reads CASSLTSVDEQFF. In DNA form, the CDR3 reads TGTGCCAGCAGCTTAACTAGCGTCGATGAGCAGTTCTTC. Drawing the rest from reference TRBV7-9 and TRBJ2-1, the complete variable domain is DTGVSQNPRHKITKRGQNVTFRCDPISEHNRLYWYRQTLGQGPEFLTYFQNEAQLEKSRLLSDRFSAERPKGSFSTLEIQRTEQGDSAMYLCASSLTSVDEQFFGPGTRLTVL.

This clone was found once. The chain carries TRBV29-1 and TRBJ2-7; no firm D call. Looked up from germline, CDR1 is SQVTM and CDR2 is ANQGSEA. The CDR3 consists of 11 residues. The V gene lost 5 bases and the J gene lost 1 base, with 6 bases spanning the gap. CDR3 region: CSVRHSYEQYF. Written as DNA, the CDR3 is TGCAGCGTTAGACATTCCTACGAGCAGTACTTC.

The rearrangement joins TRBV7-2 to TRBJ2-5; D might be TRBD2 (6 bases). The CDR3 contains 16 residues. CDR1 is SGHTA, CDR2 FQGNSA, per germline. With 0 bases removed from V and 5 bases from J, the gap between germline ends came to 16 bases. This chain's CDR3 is CASSLAGGGSGETQYF. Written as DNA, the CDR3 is TGTGCCAGCAGCTTAGCCGGGGGAGGCTCCGGGGAGACCCAGTACTTC.

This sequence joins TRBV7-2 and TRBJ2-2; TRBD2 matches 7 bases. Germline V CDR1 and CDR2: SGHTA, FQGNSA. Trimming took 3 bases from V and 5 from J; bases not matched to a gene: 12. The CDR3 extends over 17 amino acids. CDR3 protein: CASSFTSGITRTGELFF. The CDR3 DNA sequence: TGTGCCAGCAGCTTTACCAGCGGGATAACGAGAACCGGGGAGCTGTTTTTT.

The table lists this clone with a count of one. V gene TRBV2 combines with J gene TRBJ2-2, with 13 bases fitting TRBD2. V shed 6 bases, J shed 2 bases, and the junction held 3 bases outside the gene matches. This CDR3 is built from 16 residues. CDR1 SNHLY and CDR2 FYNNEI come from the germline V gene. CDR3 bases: TGTGCCAGCAGGGGGACTAGCGGGATTAACACCGGGGAGCTGTTTTTT. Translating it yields CASRGTSGINTGELFF.

CDR3 loop: CASSLGPGQGRNEQFF. CDR3 sequence (DNA): TGTGCCAGCAGCTTAGGGCCGGGACAGGGGAGGAATGAGCAGTTCTTC. The V and J genes are TRBV7-6 and TRBJ2-1, with 10 bases lining up with TRBD1. V lost 1 base to trimming and J lost 7 bases; unmatched junction nucleotides: 7. CDR3 length: 16 amino acids. The V gene's germline CDR1 is SGHVS and CDR2 FNYEAQ.

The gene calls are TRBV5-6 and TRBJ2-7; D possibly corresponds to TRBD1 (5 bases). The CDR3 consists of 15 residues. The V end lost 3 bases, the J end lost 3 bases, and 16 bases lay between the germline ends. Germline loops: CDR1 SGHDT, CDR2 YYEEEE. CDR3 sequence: CASSSQGLTFYEQYF. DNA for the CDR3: TGTGCCAGCAGCTCCCAGGGTTTGACGTTCTACGAGCAGTACTTC.

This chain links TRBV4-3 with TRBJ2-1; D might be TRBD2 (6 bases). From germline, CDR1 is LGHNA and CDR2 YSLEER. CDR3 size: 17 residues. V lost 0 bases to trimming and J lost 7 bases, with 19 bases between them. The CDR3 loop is CASSQDSRLVARNEQFF. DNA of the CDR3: TGCGCCAGCAGCCAAGATTCCCGACTAGTAGCAAGGAATGAGCAGTTCTTC.